The source of this T cell receptor (beta chain) is a study of technical replicates of blood from a few donors (TCRdb year 2017). As concerns this clone: No antigen is known for it. No much larger clonotype is one base removed from it; base qualities were not supplied.

The method was the immunoSEQ multiplex PCR assay. In its TCRdb copy, this immuneACCESS table keeps in-frame sequences only and misses some clones. Where compared with another copy, unresolved V genes explain less than half of these, and the others have no known cause. The sample table holds fewer than 85,000 clones, of which around 96% were seen once. The leading ten clones occupy about 0.33% of the sample. Measured from the cysteine to the phenylalanine, the CDR3 is 12 residues long. Only CDR3 DNA is held: 36 bases, read in frame from base 1. V and J lose 9 bases and 5 bases, and a span of 13 bases separates them. CDR1 and CDR2 were assigned from the germline V gene (reference sequence) as MNHEY and SMNVEV.

The origin of this receptor is a human donor in good health. The rearranged chain carries TRBV27 and TRBJ2-5; no D segment can be confidently identified. Sequencing used T cells isolated from PBMCs. The bases are TGTGCCAGTCGAGAGAGGTGGGAGACCCAGTACTTC. Translated, this is CASRERWETQYF.